This record looks at one T cell receptor beta chain sequence and its context. TCRdb reworked the 5' RACE reads into one entry per CDR3 protein, no DNA. Its table records 150,000 to 180,000 distinct CDR3 sequences. This entry comes from a study of T cells expressing NK-cell markers. Turning to the study itself: Seropositivity for HCMV was found in seven of the eight sequenced donors, with one seronegative.

Germline CDR1 SQVTM, CDR2 ANQGSEA. The CDR3 consists of 11 residues. The sequenced material came from blood T cells: a sorted CD56 or NKG2C T cell subset, CD4+ or CD8+ T cells, or bulk PBMC T cells (not recorded which). This sequence originates from a woman in her forties or fifties in good health. V usage is TRBV29-1 and J usage is TRBJ2-1; without DNA, the TCRdb call of TRBD2 cannot be checked. The CDR3 loop reads CSVGQGREQFF.